This TCR beta chain was captured in a study of blood T cells in healthy people across ages. Notes on the study in general: PBMC samples, being unsorted, prevented any conclusive comparison of naive and antigen-experienced cells.

Germline V gene lookup returns CDR1 MNHEY and CDR2 SVGEGT. J was trimmed by 4 bases and V by 6 bases; bases with no gene match: 9. The CDR3 is 15 residues long. This clonotype was picked up many times. Its target is unknown. The authors ran a second PCR of about 7 to 12 cycles using a sample-barcoded 5' primer and a J-beta primer mix. Using its own MiXCR run on the 5' RACE reads, TCRdb lists one record per CDR3 protein. The sample shows 650,000 to 700,000 distinct CDR3 sequences, about 50% of them seen only once. Isolation per sample recovered at least 7 million PBMCs. This sequence originates from a woman of 80 years or more in good health. Specimen: blood. This rearrangement joins TRBV6-2 or TRBV6-3 to TRBJ2-1; 7 positions match TRBD1. This CDR3 is CASSLGTAIYNEQFF. In DNA form, the CDR3 reads TGTGCCAGCAGCCTCGGGACAGCAATTTACAATGAGCAGTTCTTC.